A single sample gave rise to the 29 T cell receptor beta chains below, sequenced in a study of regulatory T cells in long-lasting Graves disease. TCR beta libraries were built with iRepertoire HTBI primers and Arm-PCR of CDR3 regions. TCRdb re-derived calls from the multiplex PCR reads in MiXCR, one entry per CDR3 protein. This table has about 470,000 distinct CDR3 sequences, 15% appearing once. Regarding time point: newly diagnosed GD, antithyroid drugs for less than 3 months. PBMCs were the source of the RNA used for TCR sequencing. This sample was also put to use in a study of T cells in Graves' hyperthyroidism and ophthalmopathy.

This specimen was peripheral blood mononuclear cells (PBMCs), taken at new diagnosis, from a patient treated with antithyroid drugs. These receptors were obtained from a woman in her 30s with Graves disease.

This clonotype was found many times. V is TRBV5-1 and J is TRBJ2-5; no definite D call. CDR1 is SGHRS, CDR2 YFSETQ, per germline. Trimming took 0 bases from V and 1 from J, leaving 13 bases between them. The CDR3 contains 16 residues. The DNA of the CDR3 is TGCGCCAGCAGCTTGGTGTCTCCCGAACCCCAAGAGACCCAGTACTTC. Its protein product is CASSLVSPEPQETQYF.

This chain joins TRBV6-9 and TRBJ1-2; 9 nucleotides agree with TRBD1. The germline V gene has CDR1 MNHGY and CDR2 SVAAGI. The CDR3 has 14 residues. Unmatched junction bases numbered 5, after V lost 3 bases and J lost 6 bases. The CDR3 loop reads CASSYLRDRDGYTF. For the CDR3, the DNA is TGTGCCAGCAGTTACCTCCGGGACAGGGATGGCTACACCTTC.

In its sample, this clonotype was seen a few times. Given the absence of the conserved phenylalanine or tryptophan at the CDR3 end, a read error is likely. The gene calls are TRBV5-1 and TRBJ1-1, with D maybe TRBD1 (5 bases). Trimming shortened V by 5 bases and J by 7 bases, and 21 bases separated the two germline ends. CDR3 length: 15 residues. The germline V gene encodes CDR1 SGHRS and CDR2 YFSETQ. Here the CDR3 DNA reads TGCGCCAGCAGTGATATCCGGGGCCCTGAGGGTGAAGCTTTCTCT. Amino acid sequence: CASSDIRGPEGEAFS.

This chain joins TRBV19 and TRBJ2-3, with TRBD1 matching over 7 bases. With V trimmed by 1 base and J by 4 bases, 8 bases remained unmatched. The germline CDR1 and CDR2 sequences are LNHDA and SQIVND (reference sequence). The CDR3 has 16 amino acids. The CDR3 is CASSIVGGRGSDTQYF. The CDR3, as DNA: TGTGCCAGTAGTATAGTGGGCGGCAGGGGGTCAGATACGCAGTATTTT.

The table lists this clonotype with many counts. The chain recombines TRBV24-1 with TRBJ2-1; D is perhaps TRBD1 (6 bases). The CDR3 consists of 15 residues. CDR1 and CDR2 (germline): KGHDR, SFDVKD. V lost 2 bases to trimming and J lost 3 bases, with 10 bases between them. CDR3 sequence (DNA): TGTGCCACCAGTGATTGGGGGCTAAACTACAATGAGCAGTTCTTC. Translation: CATSDWGLNYNEQFF.

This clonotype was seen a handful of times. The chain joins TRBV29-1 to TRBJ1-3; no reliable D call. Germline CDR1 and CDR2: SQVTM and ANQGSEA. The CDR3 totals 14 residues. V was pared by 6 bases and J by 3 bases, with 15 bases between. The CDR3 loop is CSVDPGGFGNTIYF. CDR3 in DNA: TGCAGCGTGGACCCAGGTGGCTTTGGAAACACCATATATTTT.

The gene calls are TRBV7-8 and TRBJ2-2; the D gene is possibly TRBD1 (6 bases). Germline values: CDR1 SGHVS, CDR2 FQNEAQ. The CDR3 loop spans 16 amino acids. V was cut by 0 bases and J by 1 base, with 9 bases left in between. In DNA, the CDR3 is TGTGCCAGCAGCTTAGCGACAGGAGTGAACACCGGGGAGCTGTTTTTT. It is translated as CASSLATGVNTGELFF.

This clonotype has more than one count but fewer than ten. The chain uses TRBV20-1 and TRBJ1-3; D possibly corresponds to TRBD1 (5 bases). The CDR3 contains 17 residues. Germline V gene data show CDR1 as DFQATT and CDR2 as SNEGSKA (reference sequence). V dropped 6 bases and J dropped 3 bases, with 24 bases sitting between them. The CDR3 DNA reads TGCAGTGCCTCGATAGGGGAAGAGGTTGTCTTTGGAAACACCATATATTTT. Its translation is CSASIGEEVVFGNTIYF.

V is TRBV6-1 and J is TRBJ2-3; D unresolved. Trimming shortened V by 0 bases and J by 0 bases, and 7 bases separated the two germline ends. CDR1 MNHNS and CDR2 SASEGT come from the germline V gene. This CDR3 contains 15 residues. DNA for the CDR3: TGTGCCAGCAGTGAAGCGTTGGGGAGCACAGATACGCAGTATTTT. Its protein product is CASSEALGSTDTQYF.

The CDR3 nucleotides read TGTGCCAGCGGTCTCGGGCCGTACAATGAGCAGTTCTTC. Translating gives CASGLGPYNEQFF. The chain links TRBV27 to TRBJ2-1; no clear D. Trimming took off 8 bases at V and 4 bases at J, with 12 bases between the two ends. The CDR3 runs 13 residues. From germline, CDR1 is MNHEY and CDR2 SMNVEV (reference sequence).

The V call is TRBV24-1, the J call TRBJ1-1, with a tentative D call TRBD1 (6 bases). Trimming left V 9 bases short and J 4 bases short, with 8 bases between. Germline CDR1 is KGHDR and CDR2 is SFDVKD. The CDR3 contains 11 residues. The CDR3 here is CATRTATEAFF. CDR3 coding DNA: TGTGCCACCCGGACAGCCACTGAAGCTTTCTTT.

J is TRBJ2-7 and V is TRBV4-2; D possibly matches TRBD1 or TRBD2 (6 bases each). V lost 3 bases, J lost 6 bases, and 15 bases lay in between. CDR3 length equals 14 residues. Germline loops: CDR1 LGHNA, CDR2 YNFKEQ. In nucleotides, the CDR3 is TGTGCCAGCAGCCATACTGACGGGGGCGGCGAGCAGTACTTC. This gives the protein CASSHTDGGGEQYF.

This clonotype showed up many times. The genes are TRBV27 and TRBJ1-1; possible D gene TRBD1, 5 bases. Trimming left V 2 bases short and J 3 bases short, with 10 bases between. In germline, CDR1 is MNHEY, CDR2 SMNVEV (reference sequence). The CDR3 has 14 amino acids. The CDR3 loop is CASSLVDSYTEAFF. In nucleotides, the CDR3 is TGTGCCAGCAGTTTAGTCGACAGTTACACTGAAGCTTTCTTT.

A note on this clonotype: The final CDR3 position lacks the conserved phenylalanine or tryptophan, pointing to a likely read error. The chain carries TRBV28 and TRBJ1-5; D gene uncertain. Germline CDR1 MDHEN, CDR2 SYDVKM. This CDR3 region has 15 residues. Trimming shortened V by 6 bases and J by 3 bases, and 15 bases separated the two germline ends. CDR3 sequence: CASSSGQALNQPQHL. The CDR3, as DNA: TGTGCCAGCAGCTCAGGTCAGGCCCTCAATCAGCCCCAGCATCTT.

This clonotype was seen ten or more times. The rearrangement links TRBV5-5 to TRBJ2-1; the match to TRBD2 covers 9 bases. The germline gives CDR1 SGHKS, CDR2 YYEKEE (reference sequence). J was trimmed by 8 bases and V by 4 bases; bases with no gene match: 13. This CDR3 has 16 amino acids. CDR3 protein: CASSPVAGEEVDEQFF. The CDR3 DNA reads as TGTGCCAGCAGCCCCGTAGCGGGAGAGGAGGTCGATGAGCAGTTCTTC.

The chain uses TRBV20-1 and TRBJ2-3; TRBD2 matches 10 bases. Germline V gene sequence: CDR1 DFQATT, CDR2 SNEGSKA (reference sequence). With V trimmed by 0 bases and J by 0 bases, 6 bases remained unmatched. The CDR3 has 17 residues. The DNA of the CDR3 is TGCAGTGCTAGAGACCTACTAGCGGGACCAAGCACAGATACGCAGTATTTT. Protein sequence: CSARDLLAGPSTDTQYF.

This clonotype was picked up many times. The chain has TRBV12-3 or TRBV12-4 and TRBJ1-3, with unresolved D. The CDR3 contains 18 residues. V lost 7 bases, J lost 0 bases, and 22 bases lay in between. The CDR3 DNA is TGTGCCAGCACCCCAGACCGACACGGACTCTTCTCTGGAAACACCATATATTTT. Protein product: CASTPDRHGLFSGNTIYF.

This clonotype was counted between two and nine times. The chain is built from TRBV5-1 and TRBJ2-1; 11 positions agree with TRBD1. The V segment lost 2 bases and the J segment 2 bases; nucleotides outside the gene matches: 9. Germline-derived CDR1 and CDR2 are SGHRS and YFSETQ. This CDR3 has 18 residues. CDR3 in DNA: TGCGCCAGCAGCTTCCAACCCATGGGACAGGGGGCCTACAATGAGCAGTTCTTC. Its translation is CASSFQPMGQGAYNEQFF.

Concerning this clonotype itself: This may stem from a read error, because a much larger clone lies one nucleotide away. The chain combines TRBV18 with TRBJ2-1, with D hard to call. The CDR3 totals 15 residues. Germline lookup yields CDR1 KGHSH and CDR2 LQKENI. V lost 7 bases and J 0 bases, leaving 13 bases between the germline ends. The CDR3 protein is CASLPFPLSYNEQFF. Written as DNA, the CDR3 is TGTGCCAGCTTACCGTTTCCCCTCTCCTACAATGAGCAGTTCTTC.

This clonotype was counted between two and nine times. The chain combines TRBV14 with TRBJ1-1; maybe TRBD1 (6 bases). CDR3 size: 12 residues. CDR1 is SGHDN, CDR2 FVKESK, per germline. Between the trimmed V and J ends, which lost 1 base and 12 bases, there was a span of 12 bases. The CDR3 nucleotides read TGTGCCAGCAGCCAAGCCGGGGGGCGAACTTTCTTT. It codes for CASSQAGGRTFF.

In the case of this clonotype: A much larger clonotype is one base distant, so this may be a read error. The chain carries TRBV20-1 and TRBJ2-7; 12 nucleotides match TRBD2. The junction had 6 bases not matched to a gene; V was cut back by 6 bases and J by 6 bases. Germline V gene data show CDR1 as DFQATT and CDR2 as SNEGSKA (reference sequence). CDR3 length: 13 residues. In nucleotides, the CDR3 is TGCAGTGCCCGACTAGCGGGAGTCTGCGAGCAGTACTTC. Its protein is CSARLAGVCEQYF.

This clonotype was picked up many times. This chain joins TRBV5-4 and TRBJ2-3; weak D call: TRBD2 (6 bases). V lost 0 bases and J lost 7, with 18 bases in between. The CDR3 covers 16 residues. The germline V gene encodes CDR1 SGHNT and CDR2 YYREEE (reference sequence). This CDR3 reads CASSLGGTRSVYTQYF. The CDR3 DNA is TGTGCCAGCAGCTTGGGGGGGACTCGTAGCGTGTATACGCAGTATTTT.

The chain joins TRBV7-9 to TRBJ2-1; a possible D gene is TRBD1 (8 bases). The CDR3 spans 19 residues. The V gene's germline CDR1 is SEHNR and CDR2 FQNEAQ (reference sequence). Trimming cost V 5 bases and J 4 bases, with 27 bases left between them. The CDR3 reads CASSPTGGRGGRRYNEQFF. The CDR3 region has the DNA TGTGCCAGCAGCCCTACAGGGGGTCGGGGCGGGAGAAGGTACAATGAGCAGTTCTTC.

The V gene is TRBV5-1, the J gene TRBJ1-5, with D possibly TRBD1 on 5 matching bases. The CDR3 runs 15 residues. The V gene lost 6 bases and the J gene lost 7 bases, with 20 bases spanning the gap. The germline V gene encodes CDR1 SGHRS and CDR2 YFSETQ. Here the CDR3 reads CASKEGPGHRQPQHF. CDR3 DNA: TGCGCCAGCAAGGAGGGACCGGGGCATCGACAGCCCCAGCATTTT.

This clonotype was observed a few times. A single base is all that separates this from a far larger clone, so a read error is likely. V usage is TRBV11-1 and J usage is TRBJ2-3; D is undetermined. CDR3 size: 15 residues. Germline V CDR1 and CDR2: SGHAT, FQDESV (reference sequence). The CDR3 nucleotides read TGCGCCAGCAGCCGAGGCAGGCCCCGGACAGATACGCAGTATTTT. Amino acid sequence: CASSRGRPRTDTQYF.

Written as DNA, the CDR3 is TGCAGTGCTAGACCCAACGGGAGGGCCTCTTTTGAGCAGTTCTTC. It specifies CSARPNGRASFEQFF. The chain couples TRBV20-1 to TRBJ2-1, with 8 positions matching TRBD2. V lost 2 bases and J lost 9; bases outside the gene matches: 12. The V gene's germline CDR1 is DFQATT and CDR2 SNEGSKA (reference sequence). This CDR3 spans 15 amino acids.

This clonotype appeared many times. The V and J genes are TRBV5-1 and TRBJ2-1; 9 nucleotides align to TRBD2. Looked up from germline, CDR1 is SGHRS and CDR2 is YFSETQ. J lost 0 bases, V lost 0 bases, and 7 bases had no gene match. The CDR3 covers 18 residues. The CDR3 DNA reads TGCGCCAGCAGCTTGGGACTAGCGGTATCGAGCTCCTACAATGAGCAGTTCTTC. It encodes CASSLGLAVSSSYNEQFF.

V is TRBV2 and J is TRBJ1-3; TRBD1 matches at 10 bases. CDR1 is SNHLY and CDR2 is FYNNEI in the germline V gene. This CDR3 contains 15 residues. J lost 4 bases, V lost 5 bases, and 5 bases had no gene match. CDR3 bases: TGTGCCAGCAGTCCCGACAGGGGGCCAGGAAACACCATATATTTT. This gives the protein CASSPDRGPGNTIYF.

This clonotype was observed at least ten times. The CDR3: CASTNSGRPYEQYF. CDR3 coding DNA: TGTGCCAGCACAAATAGCGGGAGACCCTACGAGCAGTACTTC. This chain uses TRBV2 with TRBJ2-7, with 9 bases aligning to TRBD2. The CDR3 is 14 residues long. The V gene end was trimmed by 7 bases and the J gene end by 2 bases; junction bases not matched to a gene: 6. Germline CDR1 is SNHLY and CDR2 is FYNNEI.